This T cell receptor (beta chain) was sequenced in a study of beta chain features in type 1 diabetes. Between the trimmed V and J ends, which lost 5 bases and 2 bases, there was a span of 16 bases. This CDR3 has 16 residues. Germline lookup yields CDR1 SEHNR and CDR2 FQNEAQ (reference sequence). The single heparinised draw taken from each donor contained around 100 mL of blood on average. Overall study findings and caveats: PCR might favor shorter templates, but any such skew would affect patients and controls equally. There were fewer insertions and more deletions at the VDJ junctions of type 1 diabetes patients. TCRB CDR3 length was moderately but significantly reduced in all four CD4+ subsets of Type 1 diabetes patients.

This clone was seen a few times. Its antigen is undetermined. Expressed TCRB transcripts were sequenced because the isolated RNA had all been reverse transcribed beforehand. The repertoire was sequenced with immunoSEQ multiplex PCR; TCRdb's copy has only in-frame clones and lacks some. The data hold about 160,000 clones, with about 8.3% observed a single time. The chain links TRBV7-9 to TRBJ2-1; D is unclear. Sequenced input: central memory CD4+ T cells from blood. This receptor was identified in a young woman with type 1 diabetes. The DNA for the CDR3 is TGTGCCAGCAGCCGAGACTTGGCGACCCCCTACAATGAGCAGTTCTTC. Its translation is CASSRDLATPYNEQFF.